This entry lists 25 T cell receptor beta chains sequenced from one sample in a study of T cell repertoires in cytomegalovirus infection. Their specific antigens are unknown. TCRdb redid the calling of the reads with MiXCR, one entry per CDR3 protein. The sample has hundreds of thousands of distinct CDR3 sequences; approximately 31% are singletons. This sample comprised cultured CD8+ T cells from PBMCs, obtained from culture after CMV antigen stimulation. The receptors here all came from a human donor in good health (CMV status not recorded). Some clones in this sample may be carry-over from other donors' samples.

With regard to this clonotype: This may be a read error, as it is one base from a much larger clone. It is likely a read error, because the conserved phenylalanine at the end of the CDR3 is missing. The V and J genes are TRBV7-3 and TRBJ2-3, with 10 bases lining up with TRBD1. V dropped 3 bases and J dropped 2; count of bases not matched to a gene: 8. The CDR3 sequence is 17 residues long. Looked up from germline, CDR1 is SGHTA and CDR2 is FQGTGA. CDR3 nucleotide sequence: TGTGCCAGCAGCTTCTATGGACAGGGGGAATACACAGATACGCAGTATTAT. Translated, it gives CASSFYGQGEYTDTQYY.

There are many counts of this clonotype. The chain couples TRBV12-3 or TRBV12-4 to TRBJ1-5; TRBD1 agrees at 8 bases. The CDR3 has 15 amino acids. Losses at the gene ends were 4 bases for V and 2 bases for J; bases not matched to a gene: 4. The CDR3 is CASSSPGQGNQPQHF. In DNA, the CDR3 is TGTGCCAGCAGTTCTCCGGGACAGGGCAATCAGCCCCAGCATTTT.

V gene TRBV7-8 combines with J gene TRBJ2-7; TRBD2 matches at 13 bases. The CDR3 contains 17 residues. The V gene end was trimmed by 3 bases and the J gene end by 0 bases; junction bases not matched to a gene: 5. Germline CDR1 and CDR2: SGHVS and FQNEAQ. The DNA for the CDR3 is TGTGCCAGCAGCTTGTGGACTAGCGGGGGTAGCTCCTACGAGCAGTACGTC. Translating gives CASSLWTSGGSSYEQYV.

This clonotype was counted at least ten times. V and J are TRBV28 and TRBJ2-3; 13 bases fit TRBD2. This CDR3 spans 17 amino acids. V shed 3 bases and J 2 bases; nucleotides not matched to a gene: 5. Germline CDR1 MDHEN, CDR2 SYDVKM. The CDR3 coding sequence is TGTGCCAGCAGTTTTTCCGGGACTAGCGGGGCCACAGATACGCAGTATTTT. Its translation is CASSFSGTSGATDTQYF.

This clonotype was seen many times. V and J are TRBV4-3 and TRBJ1-6, with a tentative D call TRBD1 (5 bases). Trimming pared 0 bases from V and 4 bases from J, leaving 13 bases between. The CDR3 contains 17 residues. Germline CDR1 is LGHNA and CDR2 is YSLEER. The CDR3 is CASSQDLTGEYNSPLHF. CDR3 nucleotide sequence: TGCGCCAGCAGCCAAGATCTCACGGGGGAATATAATTCACCCCTCCACTTT.

This chain joins TRBV6-2 or TRBV6-3 and TRBJ2-1; the D gene is possibly TRBD2 (6 bases). Trimming pared 6 bases from V and 2 bases from J, leaving 11 bases between. In germline, CDR1 is MNHEY, CDR2 SVGEGT. The CDR3 is 14 residues long. CDR3 nucleotide sequence: TGTGCCAGCAGGAGTCCGGGAGCCTACAATGAGCAGTTCTTC. The encoded protein is CASRSPGAYNEQFF.

As concerns this clonotype: A much larger clone lies one base from this, so it may be a read error. The rearrangement joins TRBV7-6 to TRBJ1-5; 8 bases fit TRBD1. With 10 bases clipped from V and 3 bases from J, the junction kept 8 bases outside the gene matches. Per the germline V gene, CDR1 is SGHVS and CDR2 is FNYEAQ. The CDR3 is 14 amino acids. As DNA, the CDR3 is TGTGCCAACACAGGACAGGGCTTCAATCAGCCCCAGCATTTT. Translating it yields CANTGQGFNQPQHF.

This clonotype was counted many times. The chain joins TRBV7-6 to TRBJ2-2; D might be TRBD1 (6 bases). Looked up from germline, CDR1 is SGHVS and CDR2 is FNYEAQ. V was pared by 5 bases and J by 6 bases, with 13 bases between. The CDR3 runs 14 residues. The CDR3 region is CASSHPQGSGELFF. The DNA of the CDR3 is TGTGCCAGCAGCCATCCCCAGGGGTCCGGGGAGCTGTTTTTT. Variable domain in full (rest from reference TRBV7-6 and TRBJ2-2): GAGVSQSPRYKVTKRGQDVALRCDPISGHVSLYWYRQALGQGPEFLTYFNYEAQQDKSGLPNDRFSAERPEGSISTLTIQRTEQRDSAMYRCASSHPQGSGELFFGEGSRLTVL.

The rearrangement links TRBV5-1 to TRBJ1-4; D not certain. The CDR3 contains 13 residues. V lost 5 bases to trimming and J lost 8 bases, with 13 bases between them. The germline V gene encodes CDR1 SGHRS and CDR2 YFSETQ. CDR3 amino acids: CASRQRTGEKLFF. The CDR3 coding sequence is TGCGCCAGCAGACAGCGGACGGGAGAAAAACTGTTTTTT.

The chain uses TRBV6-1 and TRBJ2-1; a weak D match, TRBD1 (6 bases). This CDR3 is built from 13 residues. Germline CDR1 and CDR2: MNHNS and SASEGT. The chain's CDR3 is CAGEGGSGNEQFF. The DNA of the CDR3 is TGTGCTGGGGAAGGGGGTAGTGGAAATGAGCAGTTCTTC.

This chain joins TRBV6-2 or TRBV6-3 and TRBJ2-1; D unclear. Germline V gene lookup returns CDR1 MNHEY and CDR2 SVGEGT. V was cut by 6 bases and J by 6 bases, with 12 bases left in between. There are 13 residues in the CDR3. Written as DNA, the CDR3 is TGTGCCAGCAGCCCCCTCATTTTCAATGAGCAGTTCTTC. Its translation is CASSPLIFNEQFF.

The chain is built from TRBV6-1 and TRBJ1-6; possibly TRBD1 for D (5 bases). The CDR3 totals 16 residues. The V gene lost 5 bases and the J gene lost 2 bases, with 13 bases spanning the gap. The V gene's germline CDR1 is MNHNS and CDR2 SASEGT. The CDR3 protein is CASSSRLGAYNSPLHF. The CDR3 region has the DNA TGTGCCAGCAGTTCACGCCTAGGGGCCTATAATTCACCCCTCCACTTT.

This clonotype was found a few times. The DNA of the CDR3 is TGTGCCAGCAGCGTGAGTCTAGGGGGCACCGATTACGAGCAGTACGTC. Translated: CASSVSLGGTDYEQYV. The rearrangement joins TRBV7-6 to TRBJ2-7; TRBD1 matches 7 bases. CDR1 is SGHVS, CDR2 FNYEAQ, per germline. CDR3 length: 16 amino acids. V lost 5 bases and J lost 4; bases outside the gene matches: 14.

In this sample, this clonotype turned up a few times. CDR3 nucleotides: TGCGCCAGCAGCCAAGAAACAGGGGATAATGAGCAGTTCTTC. This gives the protein CASSQETGDNEQFF. The genes are TRBV4-3 and TRBJ2-1; 7 bases fit TRBD1. Germline values: CDR1 LGHNA, CDR2 YSLEER. The CDR3 spans 14 residues. V lost 0 bases, J lost 7 bases, and 3 bases stayed unmatched.

In this sample, this clonotype turned up once. The chain joins TRBV5-1 to TRBJ2-2; a weak D match, TRBD1 (6 bases). Germline V gives CDR1 SGHRS, CDR2 YFSETQ. The CDR3 totals 16 residues. Trimming removed 2 bases from V and 5 bases from J, with 16 bases in between. The CDR3: CASSFRGPPGTGELFF. CDR3 coding DNA: TGCGCCAGCAGCTTCAGGGGACCCCCTGGAACCGGGGAGCTGTTTTTT.

The chain couples TRBV19 to TRBJ2-1; D is possibly TRBD1 (6 bases). V shed 7 bases and J shed 2 bases, with 18 bases lying between them. Germline V lookup: CDR1 LNHDA, CDR2 SQIVND (reference sequence). The CDR3 length is 16 residues. Here the CDR3 reads CASTFRTAQPYNEQFF. The DNA of the CDR3 is TGTGCCAGTACCTTCAGGACAGCCCAACCCTACAATGAGCAGTTCTTC.

The chain has TRBV6-5 and TRBJ1-5; D remains unclear. CDR1 and CDR2 from the germline V gene are MNHEY and SVGAGI. The CDR3 is made up of 14 amino acids. Trimming took off 6 bases at V and 0 bases at J, with 9 bases between the two ends. CDR3 amino acids: CASSLYFSNQPQHF. The CDR3 nucleotides are TGTGCCAGCAGCCTATATTTTAGCAATCAGCCCCAGCATTTT.

This clonotype appeared a single time. The V and J genes are TRBV5-6 and TRBJ1-5, with TRBD1 matching over 8 bases. CDR3 length equals 18 residues. Germline assignment: CDR1 SGHDT and CDR2 YYEEEE. V lost 3 bases to trimming and J lost 0 bases; unmatched junction nucleotides: 11. CDR3 nucleotide sequence: TGTGCCAGCAGCTCAGCCGGGACAGGCCCCTATAGCAATCAGCCCCAGCATTTT. It codes for CASSSAGTGPYSNQPQHF. Drawing the rest from reference TRBV5-6 and TRBJ1-5, the complete variable domain is DAGVTQSPTHLIKTRGQQVTLRCSPKSGHDTVSWYQQALGQGPQFIFQYYEEEERQRGNFPDRFSGHQFPNYSSELNVNALLLGDSALYLCASSSAGTGPYSNQPQHFGDGTRLSIL.

This clonotype was observed a handful of times. This chain uses TRBV29-1 with TRBJ2-7, with 11 bases matching TRBD1. Germline V lookup: CDR1 SQVTM, CDR2 ANQGSEA. With V trimmed by 3 bases and J by 7 bases, 8 bases remained unmatched. The CDR3 is 14 residues long. CDR3 sequence reads: CSVEPGQGAREQYF. CDR3 nucleotides: TGCAGCGTTGAGCCTGGACAGGGGGCGAGGGAGCAGTACTTC.

J is TRBJ2-1 and V is TRBV9; D possibly uses TRBD1 or TRBD2 (5 bases each). The CDR3 runs 15 residues. Germline values: CDR1 SGDLS, CDR2 YYNGEE. Trimming took off 1 base at V and 0 bases at J, with 8 bases between the two ends. The CDR3: CASSVTGPSYNEQFF. The DNA for the CDR3 is TGTGCCAGCAGCGTAACGGGGCCCTCCTACAATGAGCAGTTCTTC.

This clonotype was seen once. The chain has TRBV4-2 and TRBJ1-1; no clear D gene. Germline lookup yields CDR1 LGHNA and CDR2 YNFKEQ. There are 14 residues in the CDR3. Deletions cut 4 bases from V and 1 base from J, with 10 bases between. In DNA form, the CDR3 reads TGTGCCAGCAGCCCAGTGGCCAAGAACACTGAAGCTTTCTTT. Translated, it gives CASSPVAKNTEAFF.

This clonotype was seen more than once but under ten times. The chain uses TRBV28 and TRBJ2-5; D could derive from TRBD1 or TRBD2 (7 bases each). CDR1 MDHEN and CDR2 SYDVKM come from the germline V gene. This CDR3 comprises 15 residues. V lost 0 bases and J 3 bases, leaving 11 bases between the germline ends. The CDR3 reads CASSLWTGREETQYF. The DNA of the CDR3 is TGTGCCAGCAGTTTATGGACAGGGAGGGAAGAGACCCAGTACTTC.

The chain couples TRBV7-8 to TRBJ2-2, with TRBD2 as a possible D gene (6 bases). V lost 5 bases and J 4 bases, leaving 17 bases between the germline ends. Germline assignment: CDR1 SGHVS and CDR2 FQNEAQ. CDR3 length equals 16 residues. CDR3 sequence: CASSRSGSGLTGELFF. The CDR3, as DNA: TGTGCCAGCAGCCGTAGCGGTTCGGGACTCACCGGGGAGCTGTTTTTT. Looking up the rest from reference TRBV7-8 and TRBJ2-2 gives the full variable domain: GAGVSQSPRYKVAKRGQDVALRCDPISGHVSLFWYQQALGQGPEFLTYFQNEAQLDKSGLPSDRFFAERPEGSVSTLKIQRTQQEDSAVYLCASSRSGSGLTGELFFGEGSRLTVL.

The CDR3 DNA sequence: TGCGCCAGCAGCCTGGCCTCGCAGGTCCTATCCAATGAGCAGTTCTTC. Encoded protein: CASSLASQVLSNEQFF. V is TRBV5-1 and J is TRBJ2-1; the D is unclear. This CDR3 has 16 amino acids. Germline V gene data show CDR1 as SGHRS and CDR2 as YFSETQ. V lost 4 bases and J 6 bases, leaving 20 bases between the germline ends.

This clonotype has more than one count but fewer than ten. This sequence joins TRBV2 and TRBJ1-2; D is possibly TRBD1 (5 bases). Germline V CDR1 and CDR2: SNHLY, FYNNEI. The CDR3 contains 14 residues. Trimming took off 7 bases at V and 2 bases at J, with 14 bases between the two ends. The CDR3: CASTGEGVNYGYTF. CDR3 bases: TGTGCCAGCACGGGGGAGGGCGTAAACTATGGCTACACCTTC.